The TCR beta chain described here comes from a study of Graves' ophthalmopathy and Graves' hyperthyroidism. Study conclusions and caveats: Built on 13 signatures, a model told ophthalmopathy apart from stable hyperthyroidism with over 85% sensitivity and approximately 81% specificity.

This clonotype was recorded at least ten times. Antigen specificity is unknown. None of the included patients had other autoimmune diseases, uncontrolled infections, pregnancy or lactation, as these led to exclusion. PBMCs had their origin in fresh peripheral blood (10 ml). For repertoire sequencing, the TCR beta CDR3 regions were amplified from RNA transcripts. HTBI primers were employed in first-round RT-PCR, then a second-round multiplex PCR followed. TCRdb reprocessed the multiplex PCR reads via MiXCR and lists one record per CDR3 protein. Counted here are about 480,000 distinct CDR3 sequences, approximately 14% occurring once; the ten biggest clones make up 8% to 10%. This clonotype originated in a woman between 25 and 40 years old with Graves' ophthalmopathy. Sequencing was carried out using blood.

The CDR3 loop is CASSEARGNTIYF. CDR3 in DNA: TGTGCCAGCAGTGAGGCAAGAGGAAACACCATATATTTT. The chain joins TRBV6-1 to TRBJ1-3, with D unresolved. Between the trimmed V and J ends, which lost 3 bases and 4 bases, there was a span of 7 bases. CDR3 length equals 13 residues. Germline V CDR1 and CDR2: MNHNS, SASEGT.